The next 28 T cell receptor beta chains were all read from a single sample in a study of CD8+ T cells in alopecia areata. Sequencing relied on a cDNA template that was reverse transcribed from extracted RNA. Sequenced by immunoSEQ multiplex PCR; TCRdb stores in-frame clones only, minus some. The sample yields fewer than 250,000 clones, about 60% seen once. Treatment meaning: oral pan-JAK inhibitor, 5-10 mg twice daily. The sample in question was CD4+ T cells sorted from blood, obtained at week 4, from a patient treated with tofacitinib. These receptors originate from a human donor with alopecia areata.

The V and J genes are TRBV6-5 and TRBJ1-5; D is uncertain. This CDR3 has 16 residues. The germline V gene has CDR1 MNHEY and CDR2 SVGAGI. Trimming shortened V by 0 bases and J by 6 bases, and 15 bases separated the two germline ends. For the CDR3, the DNA is TGTGCCAGCAGTTACTCGAGTCGATCATTGGGTCAGCCCCAGCATTTT. Its translation: CASSYSSRSLGQPQHF.

This chain uses TRBV7-2 with TRBJ1-4; D perhaps matches TRBD1 (5 bases). V was shortened by 1 base and J by 8 bases, with 14 bases between the two germline ends. This CDR3 comprises 15 residues. Germline V gives CDR1 SGHTA, CDR2 FQGNSA. This CDR3 reads CASSLVQGRYEKLFF. The CDR3 nucleotides are TGTGCCAGCAGCTTAGTTCAGGGAAGATACGAAAAACTGTTTTTT.

This rearrangement joins TRBV10-3 to TRBJ2-1; D is possibly TRBD2 (7 bases). The CDR3 contains 12 residues. The V gene's germline CDR1 is ENHRY and CDR2 SYGVKD. V shed 8 bases and J shed 6 bases, with 11 bases lying between them. The CDR3, as DNA: TGTGCCATCTGGGAGGGGGTCAATGAGCAGTTCTTC. It translates to CAIWEGVNEQFF.

J is TRBJ1-2 and V is TRBV7-2; the D is unclear. The germline V gene has CDR1 SGHTA and CDR2 FQGNSA. The CDR3 has 13 residues. The V end lost 5 bases, the J end lost 8 bases, and 15 bases lay between the germline ends. CDR3 amino acids: CASSKSGVGGYTF. The CDR3 DNA sequence: TGTGCCAGCAGCAAGTCCGGGGTAGGGGGCTACACCTTC.

There are a few counts of this clone. The J gene is TRBJ1-2, the V gene TRBV27; D unclear. The CDR3 runs to 13 residues. V was shortened by 2 bases and J by 4 bases, with 8 bases between the two germline ends. Looked up from germline, CDR1 is MNHEY and CDR2 is SMNVEV (reference sequence). CDR3 DNA sequence: TGTGCCAGCAGTTTAGATTCGGGCTATGGCTACACCTTC. Amino acid sequence: CASSLDSGYGYTF.

This sequence joins TRBV27 and TRBJ1-1, with a possible D match to TRBD1 (6 bases). Trimming shortened V by 6 bases and J by 5 bases, and 22 bases separated the two germline ends. The CDR3 runs 16 residues. CDR1 MNHEY and CDR2 SMNVEV come from the germline V gene (reference sequence). CDR3 sequence: CASRSRGIGGRTEAFF. DNA of the CDR3: TGTGCCAGCAGATCCCGGGGGATTGGGGGGCGGACTGAAGCTTTCTTT.

This clone was seen a few times. The chain recombines TRBV19 with TRBJ2-1; 9 positions agree with TRBD1. V lost 8 bases, J lost 5 bases, and 7 bases stayed unmatched. Germline V gives CDR1 LNHDA, CDR2 SQIVND (reference sequence). The CDR3 has 14 amino acids. The CDR3 protein is CASLRQGVDNEQFF. As DNA, the CDR3 is TGTGCCAGTCTAAGACAGGGGGTCGACAATGAGCAGTTCTTC.

The gene calls are TRBV28 and TRBJ1-2, with D uncertain. This CDR3 comprises 15 residues. Germline-derived CDR1 and CDR2 are MDHEN and SYDVKM. The V gene lost 6 bases and the J gene lost 0 bases, with 14 bases spanning the gap. The CDR3 here is CASSLTATTNYGYTF. The CDR3 DNA is TGTGCCAGCAGCCTTACAGCGACTACTAACTATGGCTACACCTTC.

This clone was observed a handful of times. V and J are TRBV28 and TRBJ2-7; 8 bases line up with TRBD1. There are 15 residues in the CDR3. The J segment lost 1 base and the V segment lost 6 bases, leaving 8 bases of the junction unmatched. CDR1 is MDHEN and CDR2 is SYDVKM in the germline V gene. CDR3 sequence (DNA): TGTGCCAGCAGCCTCCCTGGACAGGGATCCTACGAGCAGTACTTC. Translation: CASSLPGQGSYEQYF.

This clone has more than one count but fewer than ten. V and J are TRBV7-2 and TRBJ1-1; unclear D gene. The CDR3 spans 11 residues. The germline V gene has CDR1 SGHTA and CDR2 FQGNSA. V was clipped by 3 bases and J by 1 base, with 0 bases between them. This chain's CDR3 is CASSLNTEAFF. CDR3 in DNA: TGTGCCAGCAGCTTGAACACTGAAGCTTTCTTT.

This clone was seen a single time. V and J are TRBV7-2 and TRBJ2-3; D gene unclear. The CDR3 length is 11 residues. V was trimmed by 5 bases and J by 4 bases, leaving 4 bases between them. Germline values: CDR1 SGHTA, CDR2 FQGNSA. CDR3 region: CASSTPDTQYF. CDR3 in DNA: TGTGCCAGCAGCACTCCAGATACGCAGTATTTT.

This rearrangement joins TRBV25-1 to TRBJ2-3; the D gene is possibly TRBD2 (7 bases). The CDR3 is 18 amino acids. Per the germline V gene, CDR1 is MGHDK and CDR2 is SYGVNS. With 5 bases removed from V and 6 bases from J, the gap between germline ends came to 27 bases. CDR3 sequence: CASSSPGGLLESIDTQYF. CDR3 sequence (DNA): TGTGCCAGCAGTTCCCCCGGGGGGCTACTGGAATCCATCGATACGCAGTATTTT. The complete variable domain, with remaining parts taken from reference TRBV25-1 and TRBJ2-3, reads EADIYQTPRYLVIGTGKKITLECSQTMGHDKMYWYQQDPGMELHLIHYSYGVNSTEKGDLSSESTVSRIRTEHFPLTLESARPSHTSQYLCASSSPGGLLESIDTQYFGPGTRLTVL.

This chain joins TRBV25-1 and TRBJ2-5; weak D call: TRBD1 (5 bases). The germline V and J ends were trimmed by 6 bases and 4 bases, with 6 bases remaining between them. The germline CDR1 and CDR2 sequences are MGHDK and SYGVNS. This CDR3 is built from 11 residues. The CDR3 reads CASRGVETQYF. In DNA, the CDR3 is TGTGCCAGCAGAGGGGTAGAGACCCAGTACTTC.

The chain combines TRBV4-1 with TRBJ2-2; 10 positions agree with TRBD2. V shed 1 base and J 0 bases; nucleotides not matched to a gene: 8. Germline V gene lookup returns CDR1 MGHRA and CDR2 YSYEKL. CDR3 length: 19 amino acids. CDR3 in amino acids: CASSQGPPGLAANTGELFF. DNA of the CDR3: TGCGCCAGCAGCCAAGGACCCCCCGGACTAGCGGCGAACACCGGGGAGCTGTTTTTT.

The J gene is TRBJ2-5, the V gene TRBV5-1, with 7 nucleotides matching TRBD1. V shed 4 bases, J shed 3 bases, and the junction held 9 bases outside the gene matches. CDR1 SGHRS and CDR2 YFSETQ come from the germline V gene. CDR3 length equals 15 residues. This chain's CDR3 is CASSLTHTGEETQYF. The CDR3 region has the DNA TGCGCCAGCAGCCTAACCCATACAGGGGAAGAGACCCAGTACTTC.

The V gene is TRBV30, the J gene TRBJ2-2; 11 nucleotides match TRBD1. Per germline, CDR1 GTSNPN and CDR2 SVGIG (reference sequence). After removal of 5 bases from V and 6 bases from J, the junction contained 2 bases not matched to a gene. The CDR3 length is 13 residues. The CDR3 region is CAWGQGAPGELFF. The CDR3 DNA reads as TGTGCCTGGGGACAGGGGGCTCCCGGGGAGCTGTTTTTT.

This chain joins TRBV29-1 and TRBJ2-1; D not certain. Trimming removed 5 bases from V and 4 bases from J, with 12 bases in between. CDR3 size: 13 residues. Germline CDR1 reads SQVTM; CDR2 reads ANQGSEA. The CDR3 DNA sequence: TGCAGCGTTCCCCGGCGGCTATACAATGAGCAGTTCTTC. Protein: CSVPRRLYNEQFF.

This clone was detected only once. J is TRBJ2-1 and V is TRBV5-1; D is unresolved. Germline V lookup: CDR1 SGHRS, CDR2 YFSETQ. Trimming took off 0 bases at V and 7 bases at J, with 8 bases between the two ends. CDR3 length: 13 residues. The CDR3 loop is CASSLESRNEQFF. DNA of the CDR3: TGCGCCAGCAGCTTGGAATCTAGGAATGAGCAGTTCTTC.

By sample share, this clone is medium-sized. This chain joins TRBV7-2 and TRBJ2-7; D is ambiguous. The CDR3 is 14 amino acids. Deletions cut 5 bases from V and 0 bases from J, with 11 bases between. The germline V gene has CDR1 SGHTA and CDR2 FQGNSA. The CDR3 DNA reads TGTGCCAGCAGCCCGCTCGTCCTCTCCTACGAGCAGTACTTC. Translated, it gives CASSPLVLSYEQYF.

This chain links TRBV30 with TRBJ1-2; D gene ambiguous. Germline V gives CDR1 GTSNPN, CDR2 SVGIG (reference sequence). Deletions cut 5 bases from V and 6 bases from J, with 13 bases between. The CDR3 has 12 amino acids. The chain's CDR3 is CAWATTTDGYTF. The CDR3 DNA reads TGTGCCTGGGCCACGACAACCGATGGCTACACCTTC. Drawing the rest from reference TRBV30 and TRBJ1-2, the complete variable domain is SQTIHQWPATLVQPVGSPLSLECTVEGTSNPNLYWYRQAAGRGLQLLFYSVGIGQISSEVPQNLSASRPQDRQFILSSKKLLLSDSGFYLCAWATTTDGYTFGSGTRLTVV.

The chain links TRBV5-1 to TRBJ2-3, with 9 positions matching TRBD2. The CDR3 sequence is 15 residues long. V trimming: 5 bases; J trimming: 4 bases; junction bases outside the gene matches: 8. Per the germline V gene, CDR1 is SGHRS and CDR2 is YFSETQ. The DNA of the CDR3 is TGCGCCAGCAGAAAGGTAGCGGGAGTCGCAGATACGCAGTATTTT. Amino acid sequence: CASRKVAGVADTQYF.

The rearrangement uses TRBV29-1 and TRBJ1-5, with D hard to call. The germline V gene has CDR1 SQVTM and CDR2 ANQGSEA. The CDR3 length is 13 residues. Trimming shortened V by 4 bases and J by 3 bases, and 10 bases separated the two germline ends. Here the CDR3 DNA reads TGCAGCGTTGTGTCTCGCCCCAATCAGCCCCAGCATTTT. Translating it yields CSVVSRPNQPQHF.

This chain connects TRBV5-5 to TRBJ2-3; D gene ambiguous. Germline-derived CDR1 and CDR2 are SGHKS and YYEKEE (reference sequence). V was cut by 4 bases and J by 4 bases, with 10 bases left in between. The CDR3 consists of 13 residues. CDR3 sequence (DNA): TGTGCCAGCAGCCTCGGTGGGGCAGATACGCAGTATTTT. Protein sequence: CASSLGGADTQYF. Using reference TRBV5-5 and TRBJ2-3 for the parts outside the CDR3, the full variable domain is DAGVTQSPTHLIKTRGQQVTLRCSPISGHKSVSWYQQVLGQGPQFIFQYYEKEERGRGNFPDRFSARQFPNYSSELNVNALLLGDSALYLCASSLGGADTQYFGPGTRLTVL.

The chain couples TRBV29-1 to TRBJ2-1, with D perhaps matching TRBD1 (6 bases). CDR1 and CDR2 from the germline V gene are SQVTM and ANQGSEA. V was pared by 8 bases and J by 9 bases, with 14 bases between. The CDR3 has 11 amino acids. The CDR3 nucleotides read TGCAGCCCGGGCAGGGGAAGTGAGCAGTTCTTC. It translates to CSPGRGSEQFF.

V gene TRBV7-2 combines with J gene TRBJ2-4; possibly TRBD2 for D (6 bases). CDR1 SGHTA and CDR2 FQGNSA come from the germline V gene. V was pared by 6 bases and J by 3 bases, with 12 bases between. CDR3 length: 14 amino acids. In DNA, the CDR3 is TGTGCCAGCAGTCTGGACGGGAGCAAAAACATTCAGTACTTC. Protein sequence: CASSLDGSKNIQYF.

The chain combines TRBV9 with TRBJ2-7; unclear D gene. Trimming pared 3 bases from V and 2 bases from J, leaving 3 bases between. Germline V lookup: CDR1 SGDLS, CDR2 YYNGEE. This CDR3 is 11 amino acids long. CDR3 DNA: TGTGCCAGCAGCGGCCCCTACGAGCAGTACTTC. It specifies CASSGPYEQYF.

This clone has only a few counts. The J gene is TRBJ1-1, the V gene TRBV11-3, with unresolved D. Per the germline V gene, CDR1 is SGHNT and CDR2 is YENEEA. Trimming took off 1 base at V and 1 base at J, with 4 bases between the two ends. CDR3 length equals 13 residues. The CDR3 here is CASSLGWNTEAFF. In DNA, the CDR3 is TGTGCCAGCAGCTTAGGGTGGAACACTGAAGCTTTCTTT.

This clone has just a few counts. The CDR3 protein is CASSRLAGDTYEQFF. The CDR3 nucleotides are TGTGCCAGCAGTCGGCTAGCGGGAGACACCTATGAGCAGTTCTTC. The J gene is TRBJ2-1, the V gene TRBV5-5; 10 nucleotides agree with TRBD2. This CDR3 has 15 residues. Germline CDR1 is SGHKS and CDR2 is YYEKEE (reference sequence). V was clipped by 5 bases and J by 8 bases; unmatched bases: 10.